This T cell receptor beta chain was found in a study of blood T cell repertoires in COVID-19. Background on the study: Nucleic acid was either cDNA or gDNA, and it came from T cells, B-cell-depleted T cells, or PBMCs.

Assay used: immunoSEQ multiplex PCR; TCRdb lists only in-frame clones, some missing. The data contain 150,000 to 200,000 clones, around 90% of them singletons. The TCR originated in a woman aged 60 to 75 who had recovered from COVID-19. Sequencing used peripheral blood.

CDR3 DNA: TGTGCCATGGCGGTGAACACTGAAGCTTTCTTT. Its translation: CAMAVNTEAFF. The gene calls are TRBV12-3 or TRBV12-4 and TRBJ1-1, with D unclear. Trimming cost V 10 bases and J 0 bases, with 6 bases left between them. The CDR3 runs to 11 residues.